One sample yielded the 18 T cell receptor beta chains listed below, sequenced in a study of blood T cells in healthy people across ages. A J-beta primer mix and a sample-barcoded 5' primer were used in a second PCR of roughly 7 to 12 cycles. TCRdb itself ran the 5' RACE reads through MiXCR, one entry per CDR3 protein. The sample carries some 1.5 million distinct CDR3 sequences, roughly 28% recorded once. Sequencing input: blood. The receptors derive from a woman in her 30s in good health.

V and J are TRBV2 and TRBJ1-4, with TRBD1 identical over 9 bases. CDR1 SNHLY and CDR2 FYNNEI come from the germline V gene. The CDR3 loop spans 14 amino acids. V shed 4 bases and J 8 bases; nucleotides not matched to a gene: 5. CDR3 residues: CASSAQGAGEKLFF. CDR3 bases: TGTGCCAGCAGTGCACAGGGGGCTGGGGAAAAACTGTTTTTT. Looking up the rest from reference TRBV2 and TRBJ1-4 gives the full variable domain: EPEVTQTPSHQVTQMGQEVILRCVPISNHLYFYWYRQILGQKVEFLVSFYNNEISEKSEIFDDQFSVERPDGSNFTLKIRSTKLEDSAMYFCASSAQGAGEKLFFGSGTQLSVL.

The chain links TRBV7-6 to TRBJ1-3; no definite D call. The V gene's germline CDR1 is SGHVS and CDR2 FNYEAQ. This CDR3 comprises 15 residues. With 1 base removed from V and 4 bases from J, the gap between germline ends came to 11 bases. CDR3 residues: CASSLGRSPGNTIYF. For the CDR3, the DNA is TGTGCCAGCAGCTTAGGGCGCAGCCCCGGAAACACCATATATTTT.

The CDR3 loop is CSARAGTGGIGTQYF. The CDR3 nucleotides read TGCAGTGCTAGAGCCGGGACAGGGGGCATCGGGACGCAGTATTTT. V usage is TRBV20-1 and J usage is TRBJ2-3; 12 bases are shared with TRBD1. The germline gives CDR1 DFQATT, CDR2 SNEGSKA (reference sequence). The trim removed 1 base at V and 9 bases at J, leaving 8 bases unmatched. The CDR3 contains 15 residues.

V usage is TRBV28 and J usage is TRBJ1-2, with 7 positions matching TRBD1. CDR1 is MDHEN, CDR2 SYDVKM, per germline. CDR3 length equals 13 residues. The V segment lost 6 bases and the J segment 10 bases; nucleotides outside the gene matches: 11. The CDR3 nucleotides are TGTGCCAGCAGACAGGGGTGGACTAGGGCCTACACCTTC. Translation: CASRQGWTRAYTF.

This clonotype was seen only a few times. The V call is TRBV2, the J call TRBJ2-3; D uncertain. The CDR3 covers 14 residues. V was pared by 4 bases and J by 6 bases, with 14 bases between. Germline V gene sequence: CDR1 SNHLY, CDR2 FYNNEI. CDR3 sequence reads: CASSVELVGDTQYF. The CDR3 region has the DNA TGTGCCAGCAGTGTTGAACTCGTTGGGGATACGCAGTATTTT.

This clonotype was seen a few times. This chain links TRBV20-1 with TRBJ2-5; maybe TRBD2 (5 bases). CDR1 and CDR2 from the germline V gene are DFQATT and SNEGSKA (reference sequence). V lost 5 bases, J lost 0 bases, and 10 bases lay in between. The CDR3 is made up of 13 amino acids. The CDR3 bases are TGCAGTGCTCGTCAGGACTACCAAGAGACCCAGTACTTC. As protein: CSARQDYQETQYF.

A few counts support this clonotype. This chain connects TRBV27 to TRBJ2-7; a possible D gene is TRBD2 (7 bases). This CDR3 has 11 amino acids. V was trimmed by 10 bases and J by 7 bases, leaving 14 bases between them. Per the germline V gene, CDR1 is MNHEY and CDR2 is SMNVEV (reference sequence). The CDR3: CATRGGAEQYF. The CDR3 DNA sequence: TGTGCCACCCGAGGGGGGGCAGAGCAGTACTTC.

The gene calls are TRBV19 and TRBJ1-5; D is perhaps TRBD1 (6 bases). Trimming removed 7 bases at V and 3 bases at J, with 16 bases between. This CDR3 comprises 15 residues. CDR1 and CDR2 from the germline V gene are LNHDA and SQIVND (reference sequence). CDR3 DNA: TGTGCCAGTACTCAAGGGGACACGAACAATCAGCCCCAGCATTTT. Protein sequence: CASTQGDTNNQPQHF. Combining the CDR3 with reference TRBV19 and TRBJ1-5 gives the whole variable domain DGGITQSPKYLFRKEGQNVTLSCEQNLNHDAMYWYRQDPGQGLRLIYYSQIVNDFQKGDIAEGYSVSREKKESFPLTVTSAQKNPTAFYLCASTQGDTNNQPQHFGDGTRLSIL.

This clonotype showed up just a few times. V usage is TRBV18 and J usage is TRBJ2-7; no firm D call. CDR1 and CDR2 (germline): KGHSH, LQKENI. V was pared by 2 bases and J by 4 bases, with 15 bases between. The CDR3 length is 15 residues. CDR3 region: CASSPGPGPIYEQYF. CDR3 sequence (DNA): TGTGCCAGCTCACCAGGGCCAGGTCCGATTTACGAGCAGTACTTC.

CDR3 loop: CASSLLGIGAFF. CDR3 DNA: TGTGCCAGCAGCCTACTTGGGATTGGAGCTTTCTTT. V and J are TRBV5-5 and TRBJ1-1; the D is unclear. The CDR3 contains 12 residues. Trimming shortened V by 4 bases and J by 10 bases, and 14 bases separated the two germline ends. Germline V lookup: CDR1 SGHKS, CDR2 YYEKEE (reference sequence).

A few counts support this clonotype. V gene TRBV20-1 combines with J gene TRBJ1-5; 8 positions match TRBD1. Germline lookup yields CDR1 DFQATT and CDR2 SNEGSKA (reference sequence). The length of the CDR3 is 13 residues. Unmatched junction bases numbered 3, after V lost 3 bases and J lost 5 bases. CDR3 amino acids: CSARATGDQPQHF. The CDR3 DNA reads TGCAGTGCTAGGGCGACAGGGGATCAGCCCCAGCATTTT.

V usage is TRBV20-1 and J usage is TRBJ1-2, with D unresolved. Germline V gene data show CDR1 as DFQATT and CDR2 as SNEGSKA (reference sequence). This CDR3 comprises 12 residues. V was trimmed by 6 bases and J by 8 bases, leaving 16 bases between them. In DNA form, the CDR3 reads TGCAGTGCGAATGTGGGGTCCTACGGCTACACCTTC. Its protein product is CSANVGSYGYTF.

The CDR3 region has the DNA TGTGCCAGCAGTCCCGCGACCATTCACCACCTAGCCAAAAACATTCAGTACTTC. This translates into CASSPATIHHLAKNIQYF. V and J are TRBV2 and TRBJ2-4; unclear D gene. In germline, CDR1 is SNHLY, CDR2 FYNNEI. Trimming pared 5 bases from V and 0 bases from J, leaving 20 bases between. The CDR3 is made up of 18 amino acids.

This rearrangement joins TRBV12-3 or TRBV12-4 to TRBJ2-1; 8 positions agree with TRBD2. The V and J ends lost 5 bases and 6 bases, in that order; junction bases with no gene match: 6. CDR3 size: 14 residues. CDR3 region: CASSPGLGSNEQFF. The CDR3 region has the DNA TGTGCCAGCAGTCCGGGACTAGGCAGCAATGAGCAGTTCTTC.

In this sample, this clonotype turned up a few times. The chain links TRBV5-1 to TRBJ2-4; D remains unclear. V dropped 1 base and J dropped 0 bases, with 14 bases sitting between them. The CDR3 consists of 17 residues. The germline gives CDR1 SGHRS, CDR2 YFSETQ. DNA of the CDR3: TGCGCCAGCAGCTTGAAGGTGACTTCGCTAGCCAAAAACATTCAGTACTTC. It specifies CASSLKVTSLAKNIQYF. The full variable domain, its missing parts supplied by reference TRBV5-1 and TRBJ2-4, is KAGVTQTPRYLIKTRGQQVTLSCSPISGHRSVSWYQQTPGQGLQFLFEYFSETQRNKGNFPGRFSGRQFSNSRSEMNVSTLELGDSALYLCASSLKVTSLAKNIQYFGAGTRLSVL.

This clonotype was seen a few times. The chain combines TRBV7-2 with TRBJ2-7, with a tentative D call TRBD1 (6 bases). The CDR3 spans 15 residues. V gave up 5 bases and J gave up 6 bases, with 20 bases separating them. CDR1 and CDR2 from the germline V gene are SGHTA and FQGNSA. The CDR3 loop reads CASSAIEGVRGEQYF. CDR3 nucleotides: TGTGCCAGCAGCGCCATTGAGGGGGTCCGGGGCGAGCAGTACTTC.

In its sample, this clonotype was seen a few times. V is TRBV29-1 and J is TRBJ1-2; tentative D call: TRBD1 (5 bases). Trimming pared 5 bases from V and 4 bases from J, leaving 17 bases between. The germline V gene encodes CDR1 SQVTM and CDR2 ANQGSEA. This CDR3 has 14 residues. The CDR3 nucleotides are TGCAGCGTTCCCTCTGAGGGGAAGGGCTATGGCTACACCTTC. Amino acid sequence: CSVPSEGKGYGYTF.

This clonotype was detected once. The J gene is TRBJ2-7, the V gene TRBV12-3 or TRBV12-4; unclear D gene. The CDR3 contains 12 residues. V was trimmed by 2 bases and J by 6 bases, leaving 8 bases between them. CDR3 in amino acids: CASSLRQFEQYF. In nucleotides, the CDR3 is TGTGCCAGCAGTTTAAGGCAGTTCGAGCAGTACTTC.